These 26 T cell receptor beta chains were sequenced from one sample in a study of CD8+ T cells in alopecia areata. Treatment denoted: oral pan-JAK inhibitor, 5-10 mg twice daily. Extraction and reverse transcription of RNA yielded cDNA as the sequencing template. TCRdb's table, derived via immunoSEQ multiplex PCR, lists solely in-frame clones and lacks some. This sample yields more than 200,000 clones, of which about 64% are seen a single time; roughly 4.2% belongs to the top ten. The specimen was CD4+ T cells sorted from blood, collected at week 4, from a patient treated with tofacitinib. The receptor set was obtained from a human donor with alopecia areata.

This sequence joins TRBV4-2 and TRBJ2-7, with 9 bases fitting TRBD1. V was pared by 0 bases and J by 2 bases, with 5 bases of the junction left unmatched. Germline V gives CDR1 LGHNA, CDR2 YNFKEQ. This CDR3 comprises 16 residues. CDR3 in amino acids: CASSQETDRGTYEQYF. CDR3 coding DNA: TGTGCCAGCAGCCAAGAAACAGACAGGGGGACCTACGAGCAGTACTTC.

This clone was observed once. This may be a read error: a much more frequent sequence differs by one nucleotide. The CDR3 reads CASSLGNQETQYF. The CDR3 nucleotides read TGTGCCAGCAGCTTAGGGAACCAAGAGACCCAGTACTTC. The V gene is TRBV7-9, the J gene TRBJ2-5; D uncertain. This CDR3 comprises 13 residues. CDR1 is SEHNR, CDR2 FQNEAQ, per germline (reference sequence). The V and J ends lost 1 base and 0 bases respectively, with 3 bases between them.

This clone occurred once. This chain's CDR3 is CASSEAGGFDTQYF. CDR3 in DNA: TGTGCCAGCAGTGAAGCGGGGGGGTTTGATACGCAGTATTTT. J is TRBJ2-3 and V is TRBV6-1; 7 nucleotides agree with TRBD2. Germline CDR1 MNHNS, CDR2 SASEGT. V gave up 0 bases and J gave up 6 bases; unmatched junction bases: 3. This CDR3 region has 14 residues.

The CDR3 region has the DNA TGTGCCAGCAGTGAATTTAGGGGCACTGAAGCTTTCTTT. Translated, it gives CASSEFRGTEAFF. The chain recombines TRBV25-1 with TRBJ1-1; TRBD1 is a possible D gene (5 bases). Germline V gene lookup returns CDR1 MGHDK and CDR2 SYGVNS. The ends were cut back, 1 base at V and 4 bases at J, with 7 bases in the middle. This CDR3 has 13 amino acids.

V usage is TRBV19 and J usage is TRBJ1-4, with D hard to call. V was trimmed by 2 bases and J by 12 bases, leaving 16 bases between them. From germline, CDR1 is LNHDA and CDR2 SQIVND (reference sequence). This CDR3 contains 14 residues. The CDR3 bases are TGTGCCAGTAGTATACCGATCGGTGCCGGGGAACTGTTTTTT. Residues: CASSIPIGAGELFF.

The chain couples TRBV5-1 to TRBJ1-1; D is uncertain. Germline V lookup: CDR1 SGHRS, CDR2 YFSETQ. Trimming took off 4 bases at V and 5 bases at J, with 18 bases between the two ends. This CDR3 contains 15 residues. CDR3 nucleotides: TGCGCCAGCAGCCCCGGCTCAACACGGCGGACTGAAGCTTTCTTT. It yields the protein CASSPGSTRRTEAFF.

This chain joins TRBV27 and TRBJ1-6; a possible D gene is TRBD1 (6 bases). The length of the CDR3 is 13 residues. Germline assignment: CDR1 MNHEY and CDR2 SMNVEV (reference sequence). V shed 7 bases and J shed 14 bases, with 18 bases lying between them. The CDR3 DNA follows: TGTGCCAGCAAAGAGACAGGCGTTCAGGCCCTCCACTTT. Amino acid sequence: CASKETGVQALHF.

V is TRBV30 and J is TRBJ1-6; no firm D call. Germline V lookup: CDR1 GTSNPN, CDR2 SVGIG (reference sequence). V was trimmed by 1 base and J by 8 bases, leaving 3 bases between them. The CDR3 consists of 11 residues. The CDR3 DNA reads TGTGCCTGGAGTGCAGATTCACCCCTCCACTTT. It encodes CAWSADSPLHF.

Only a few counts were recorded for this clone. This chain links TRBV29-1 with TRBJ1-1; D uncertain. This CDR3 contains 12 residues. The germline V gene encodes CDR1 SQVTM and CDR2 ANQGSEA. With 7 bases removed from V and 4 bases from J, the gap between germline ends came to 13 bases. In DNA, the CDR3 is TGCAGCGCCTTCGGCGGTGTCACTGAAGCTTTCTTT. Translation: CSAFGGVTEAFF.

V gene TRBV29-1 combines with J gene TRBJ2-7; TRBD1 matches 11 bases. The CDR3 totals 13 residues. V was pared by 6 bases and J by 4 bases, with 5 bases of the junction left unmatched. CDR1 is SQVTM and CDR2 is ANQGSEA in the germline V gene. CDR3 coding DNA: TGCAGCGTCCGGACAGGGGGCGGTTACGAGCAGTACTTC. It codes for CSVRTGGGYEQYF.

CDR3 bases: TGTGCCAGCAGCCGGGGGCGGGGGTCAGTTAATGAGCAGTTCTTC. Translation: CASSRGRGSVNEQFF. The V gene is TRBV11-2, the J gene TRBJ2-1; D is possibly TRBD2 (7 bases). This CDR3 is 15 amino acids long. Trimming pared 5 bases from V and 7 bases from J, leaving 18 bases between. Germline V gene data show CDR1 as SGHAT and CDR2 as FQNNGV.

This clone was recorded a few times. The CDR3 DNA follows: TGCGCCAGCAGCTCGACAGGCCCTCAGGATACGCAGTATTTT. Amino acids: CASSSTGPQDTQYF. This chain connects TRBV5-1 to TRBJ2-3; D is possibly TRBD1 (6 bases). V lost 3 bases to trimming and J lost 6 bases, with 14 bases between them. The CDR3 contains 14 residues. Germline loops: CDR1 SGHRS, CDR2 YFSETQ.

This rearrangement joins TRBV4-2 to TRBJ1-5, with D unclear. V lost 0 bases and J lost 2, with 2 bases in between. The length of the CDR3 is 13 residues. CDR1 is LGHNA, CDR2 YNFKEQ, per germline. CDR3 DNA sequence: TGTGCCAGCAGCCAAGATGGCAATCAGCCCCAGCATTTT. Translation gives CASSQDGNQPQHF.

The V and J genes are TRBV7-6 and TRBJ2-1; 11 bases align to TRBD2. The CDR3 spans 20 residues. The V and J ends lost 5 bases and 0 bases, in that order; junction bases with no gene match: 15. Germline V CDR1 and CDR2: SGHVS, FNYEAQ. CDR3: CASSKLMASGGRGSYNEQFF. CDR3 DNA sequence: TGTGCCAGCAGCAAGCTCATGGCTAGCGGGGGGAGAGGCTCCTACAATGAGCAGTTCTTC.

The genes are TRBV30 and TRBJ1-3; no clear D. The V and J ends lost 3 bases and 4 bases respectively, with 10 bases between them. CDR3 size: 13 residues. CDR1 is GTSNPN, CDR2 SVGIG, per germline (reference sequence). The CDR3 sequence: CAWSRGVGNTIYF. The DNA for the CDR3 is TGTGCCTGGAGCCGCGGGGTGGGAAACACCATATATTTT.

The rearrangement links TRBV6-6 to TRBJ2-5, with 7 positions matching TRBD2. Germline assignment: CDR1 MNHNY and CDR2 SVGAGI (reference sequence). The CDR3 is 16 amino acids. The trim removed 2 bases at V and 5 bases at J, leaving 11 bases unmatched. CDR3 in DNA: TGTGCCAGCAGTTACCCCCAAGCGAGCGGGGCGGAGACCCAGTACTTC. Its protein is CASSYPQASGAETQYF.

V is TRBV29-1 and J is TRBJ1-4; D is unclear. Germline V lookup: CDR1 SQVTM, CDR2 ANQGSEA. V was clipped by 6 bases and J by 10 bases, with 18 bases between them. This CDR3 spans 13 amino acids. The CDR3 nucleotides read TGCAGCGTCGCATATAGTGCTCCGGTAAAACTGTTTTTT. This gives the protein CSVAYSAPVKLFF. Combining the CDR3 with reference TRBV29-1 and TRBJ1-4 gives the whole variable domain SAVISQKPSRDICQRGTSLTIQCQVDSQVTMMFWYRQQPGQSLTLIATANQGSEATYESGFVIDKFPISRPNLTFSTLTVSNMSPEDSSIYLCSVAYSAPVKLFFGSGTQLSVL.

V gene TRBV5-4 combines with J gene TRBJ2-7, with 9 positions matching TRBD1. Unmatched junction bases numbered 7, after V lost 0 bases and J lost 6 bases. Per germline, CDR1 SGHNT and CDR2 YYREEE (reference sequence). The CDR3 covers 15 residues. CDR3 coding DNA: TGTGCCAGCAGCTTGGGTGGGGGGACAGGGACCGAGCAGTACTTC. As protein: CASSLGGGTGTEQYF.

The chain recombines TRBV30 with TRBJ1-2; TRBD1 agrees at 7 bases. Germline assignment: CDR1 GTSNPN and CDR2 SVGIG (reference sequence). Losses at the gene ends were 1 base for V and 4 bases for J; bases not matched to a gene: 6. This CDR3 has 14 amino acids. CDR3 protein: CAWSANRGGYGYTF. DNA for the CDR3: TGTGCCTGGAGTGCTAACAGGGGCGGCTATGGCTACACCTTC.

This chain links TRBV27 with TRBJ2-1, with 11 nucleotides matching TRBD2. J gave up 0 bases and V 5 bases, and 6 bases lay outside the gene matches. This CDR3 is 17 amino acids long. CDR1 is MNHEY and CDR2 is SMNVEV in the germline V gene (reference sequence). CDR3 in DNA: TGTGCCAGCAGTCCACGACTAGCGGGGAGCTCCTACAATGAGCAGTTCTTC. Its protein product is CASSPRLAGSSYNEQFF.

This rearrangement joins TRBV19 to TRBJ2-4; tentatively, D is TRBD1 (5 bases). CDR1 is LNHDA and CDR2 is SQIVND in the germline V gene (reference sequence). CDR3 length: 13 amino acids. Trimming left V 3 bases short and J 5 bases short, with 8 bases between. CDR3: CASSIDRENIQYF. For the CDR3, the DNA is TGTGCCAGTAGTATTGACAGAGAAAACATTCAGTACTTC.

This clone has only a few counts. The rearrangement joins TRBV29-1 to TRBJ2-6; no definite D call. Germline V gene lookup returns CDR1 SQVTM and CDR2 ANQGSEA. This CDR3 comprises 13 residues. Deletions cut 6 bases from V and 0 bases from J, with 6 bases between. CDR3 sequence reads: CSVLGSGANVLTF. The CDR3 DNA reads TGCAGCGTCTTGGGCTCTGGGGCCAACGTCCTGACTTTC.

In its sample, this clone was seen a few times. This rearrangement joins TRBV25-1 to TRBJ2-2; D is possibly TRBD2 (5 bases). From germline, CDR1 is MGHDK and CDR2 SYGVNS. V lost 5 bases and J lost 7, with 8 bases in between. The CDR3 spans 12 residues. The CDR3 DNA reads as TGTGCCAGCAGTTGGGGAGTCGGGGAGCTGTTTTTT. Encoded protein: CASSWGVGELFF.

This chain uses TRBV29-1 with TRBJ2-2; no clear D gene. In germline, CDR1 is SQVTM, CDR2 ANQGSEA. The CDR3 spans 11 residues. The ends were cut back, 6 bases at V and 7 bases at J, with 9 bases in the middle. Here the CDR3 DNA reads TGCAGCGTCGGTGACCTCGGGGAGCTGTTTTTT. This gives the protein CSVGDLGELFF.

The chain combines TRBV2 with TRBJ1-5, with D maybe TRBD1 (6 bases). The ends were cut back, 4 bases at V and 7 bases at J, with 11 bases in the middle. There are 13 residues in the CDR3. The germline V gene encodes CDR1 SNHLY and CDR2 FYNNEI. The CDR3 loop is CASSAGEGQPQHF. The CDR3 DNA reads TGTGCCAGCAGTGCAGGGGAGGGACAGCCCCAGCATTTT. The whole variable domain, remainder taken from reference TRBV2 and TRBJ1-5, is EPEVTQTPSHQVTQMGQEVILRCVPISNHLYFYWYRQILGQKVEFLVSFYNNEISEKSEIFDDQFSVERPDGSNFTLKIRSTKLEDSAMYFCASSAGEGQPQHFGDGTRLSIL.

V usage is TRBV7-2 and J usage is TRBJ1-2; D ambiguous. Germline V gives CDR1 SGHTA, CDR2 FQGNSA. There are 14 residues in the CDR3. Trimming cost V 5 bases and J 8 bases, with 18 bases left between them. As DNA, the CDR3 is TGTGCCAGCAGCCCCAAAAGGCATGTCTCAGGCTACACCTTC. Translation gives CASSPKRHVSGYTF.